The entry that follows covers one T cell receptor (beta chain) sequence. Its target is unknown. The sample is drawn from a study of cytomegalovirus exposure and HLA in healthy donors. The PCR ran on 60 Vbeta and 13 Jbeta primers. Repertoires were generated with immunoSEQ multiplex PCR, while TCRdb's copy carries only in-frame clones and drops some. The repertoire has about 120,000 clones, approximately 75% of them found once; the top ten carry approximately 3.5%. Findings of the study overall: Later work found that TCR association rates differed between HLA loci; DRB1 had the most and HLA-C the fewest. When a later analysis was performed, an Asian-associated ancestry cluster reportedly had fewer N-insertions than the approximately 700-donor mean. In a later analysis, HLA-associated TCR beta chains were more clonally expanded than equally common others.

Germline V gives CDR1 SGHAT, CDR2 FQNNGV. This CDR3 is 14 amino acids long. The ends were cut back, 0 bases at V and 4 bases at J, with 10 bases in the middle. The chain joins TRBV11-2 to TRBJ2-7, with D unclear. What was sequenced was PBMCs. The receptor was derived from a man aged 25-45 years in good health and CMV-seronegative. As DNA, the CDR3 is TGTGCCAGCAGCTTAGATCCCGGCGGTTACGAGCAGTACTTC. As protein: CASSLDPGGYEQYF.